These 20 T cell receptor beta chains were all obtained from the same sample, sequenced in a study of blood T cell repertoires in COVID-19. Here immunoSEQ multiplex PCR was the method, and the copy in TCRdb shows in-frame clones only, minus some. The sample lists about 190,000 clones, around 80% seen once, with approximately 13% in the top ten. Sequencing input: peripheral blood. The receptors derive from a man in his fifties who had recovered from COVID-19.

The V gene is TRBV30, the J gene TRBJ1-1; 7 bases agree with TRBD1. With V trimmed by 4 bases and J by 4 bases, 12 bases remained unmatched. The CDR3 covers 15 residues. Germline CDR1 GTSNPN, CDR2 SVGIG (reference sequence). CDR3 residues: CAWMRWRTGATEAFF. The CDR3 region has the DNA TGTGCCTGGATGAGATGGCGTACAGGGGCCACTGAAGCTTTCTTT.

The chain uses TRBV28 and TRBJ2-1; D is ambiguous. Germline CDR1 MDHEN, CDR2 SYDVKM. V was shortened by 1 base and J by 4 bases, with 5 bases between the two germline ends. CDR3 length: 13 amino acids. The CDR3 is CASSLSGYNEQFF. DNA of the CDR3: TGTGCCAGCAGTTTATCAGGATACAATGAGCAGTTCTTC.

The V call is TRBV18, the J call TRBJ2-3; D uncertain. The germline V and J ends were trimmed by 3 bases and 2 bases, with 9 bases remaining between them. Germline V gene data show CDR1 as KGHSH and CDR2 as LQKENI. The CDR3 extends over 14 amino acids. The CDR3 nucleotides are TGTGCCAGCTCACCCGCTCTACTCACAGATACGCAGTATTTT. Protein sequence: CASSPALLTDTQYF.

The table lists this clone with a count of one. In nucleotides, the CDR3 is TGTGCCTGGTCGCGGGACCCATCCCAAGAGACCCAGTACTTC. Amino acids: CAWSRDPSQETQYF. The chain combines TRBV30 with TRBJ2-5; D may be TRBD2 (6 bases). Germline V CDR1 and CDR2: GTSNPN, SVGIG (reference sequence). The CDR3 contains 14 residues. V gave up 5 bases and J gave up 1 base, with 14 bases separating them.

In its sample, this clone was seen a few times. V gene TRBV7-2 combines with J gene TRBJ1-6, with 8 bases matching TRBD1. The CDR3 totals 16 residues. Unmatched junction bases numbered 8, after V lost 5 bases and J lost 5 bases. CDR1 is SGHTA, CDR2 FQGNSA, per germline. The CDR3 bases are TGTGCCAGCAGCACACAGGGGGGTCGTGATAATTCACCCCTCCACTTT. This codes for CASSTQGGRDNSPLHF.

The chain combines TRBV6-5 with TRBJ2-7; 8 nucleotides agree with TRBD2. Per the germline V gene, CDR1 is MNHEY and CDR2 is SVGAGI. V lost 8 bases, J lost 5 bases, and 5 bases stayed unmatched. This CDR3 has 12 amino acids. CDR3 amino acids: CASREGPDEQYF. DNA of the CDR3: TGTGCCAGCCGGGAGGGGCCCGACGAGCAGTACTTC.

The CDR3 region is CASSSRQGTGELFF. As DNA, the CDR3 is TGTGCCAGCAGCTCAAGACAGGGAACCGGGGAGCTGTTTTTT. The V gene is TRBV11-2, the J gene TRBJ2-2, with TRBD1 matching over 7 bases. The trim removed 4 bases at V and 5 bases at J, leaving 4 bases unmatched. This CDR3 region has 14 residues. CDR1 is SGHAT, CDR2 FQNNGV, per germline.

This chain uses TRBV11-3 with TRBJ2-3, with D possibly matching TRBD1 (5 bases). The germline V gene has CDR1 SGHNT and CDR2 YENEEA. CDR3 size: 14 residues. Trimming pared 1 base from V and 6 bases from J, leaving 11 bases between. Written as DNA, the CDR3 is TGTGCCAGCAGCTTAGGGGGCCGAGCGGATACGCAGTATTTT. Translated: CASSLGGRADTQYF.

The chain has TRBV7-2 and TRBJ2-7; D not resolved. Germline V gives CDR1 SGHTA, CDR2 FQGNSA. Trimming shortened V by 3 bases and J by 2 bases, and 8 bases separated the two germline ends. CDR3 length equals 13 residues. The CDR3 region is CASSFSRTYEQYF. The CDR3 DNA sequence: TGTGCCAGCAGCTTTAGCAGAACCTACGAGCAGTACTTC.

This chain uses TRBV19 with TRBJ1-4, with 7 bases lining up with TRBD1. The CDR3 loop spans 14 amino acids. Germline V gives CDR1 LNHDA, CDR2 SQIVND (reference sequence). J gave up 5 bases and V 7 bases, and 7 bases lay outside the gene matches. As DNA, the CDR3 is TGTGCCAGTACCCCTGCAGGGGGAAATGAAAAACTGTTTTTT. It codes for CASTPAGGNEKLFF.

This chain links TRBV11-3 with TRBJ2-5, with TRBD1 matching 7 bases. Germline CDR1 is SGHNT and CDR2 is YENEEA. Losses at the gene ends were 5 bases for V and 5 bases for J; bases not matched to a gene: 11. The CDR3 is 15 amino acids. DNA of the CDR3: TGTGCCAGCAGCCTCCGGGACAGTCCTGGGGAGACCCAGTACTTC. Translated: CASSLRDSPGETQYF.

The genes are TRBV30 and TRBJ1-2; 8 nucleotides align to TRBD1. Unmatched junction bases numbered 10, after V lost 2 bases and J lost 8 bases. This CDR3 has 14 amino acids. Germline CDR1 and CDR2: GTSNPN and SVGIG (reference sequence). The CDR3 sequence: CAWSHHRGWEGYTF. CDR3 DNA sequence: TGTGCCTGGAGTCATCACAGGGGGTGGGAAGGCTACACCTTC.

V and J are TRBV6-4 and TRBJ2-1; TRBD2 matches 10 bases. The V segment lost 2 bases and the J segment 6 bases; nucleotides outside the gene matches: 10. CDR3 length equals 17 residues. CDR1 and CDR2 from the germline V gene are MRHNA and SNTAGT. CDR3 in amino acids: CASSDGGGAGGPNEQFF. CDR3 DNA sequence: TGTGCCAGCAGTGACGGGGGAGGAGCGGGAGGGCCCAATGAGCAGTTCTTC.

V and J are TRBV5-4 and TRBJ2-7, with TRBD2 matching 9 bases. The V gene end was trimmed by 4 bases and the J gene end by 4 bases; junction bases not matched to a gene: 12. Germline values: CDR1 SGHNT, CDR2 YYREEE (reference sequence). CDR3 size: 16 residues. The chain's CDR3 is CASSKTGTSKDYEQYF. In nucleotides, the CDR3 is TGTGCCAGCAGCAAAACCGGGACTAGCAAGGATTACGAGCAGTACTTC. Full variable domain (outside the CDR3, taken from reference TRBV5-4 and TRBJ2-7): ETGVTQSPTHLIKTRGQQVTLRCSSQSGHNTVSWYQQALGQGPQFIFQYYREEENGRGNFPPRFSGLQFPNYSSELNVNALELDDSALYLCASSKTGTSKDYEQYFGPGTRLTVT.

J is TRBJ1-3 and V is TRBV6-2 or TRBV6-3; 8 bases match TRBD1. This CDR3 contains 14 residues. Looked up from germline, CDR1 is MNHEY and CDR2 is SVGEGT. V lost 0 bases and J lost 8; bases outside the gene matches: 3. DNA of the CDR3: TGTGCCAGCAGTTACTCCGGACAGGGAGACACCATATATTTT. It encodes CASSYSGQGDTIYF.

The chain couples TRBV20-1 to TRBJ1-2; tentatively, D is TRBD1 (6 bases). The V and J ends lost 6 bases and 5 bases respectively, with 10 bases between them. This CDR3 has 11 residues. Germline CDR1 and CDR2: DFQATT and SNEGSKA (reference sequence). The CDR3 nucleotides are TGCAGTGCCCTGACAGGTTATGGCTACACCTTC. Translating it yields CSALTGYGYTF.

J is TRBJ2-3 and V is TRBV9; D is unresolved. The CDR3 extends over 15 amino acids. The V gene's germline CDR1 is SGDLS and CDR2 YYNGEE. Trimming removed 2 bases at V and 4 bases at J, with 14 bases between. The CDR3 DNA follows: TGTGCCAGCAGCGTCTCGTTCAGGAACCCAGATACGCAGTATTTT. It is translated as CASSVSFRNPDTQYF.

There are a few counts of this clone. V gene TRBV27 combines with J gene TRBJ2-7, with unresolved D. The CDR3 spans 14 residues. CDR1 is MNHEY and CDR2 is SMNVEV in the germline V gene (reference sequence). Trimming stripped 2 bases from V and 1 base from J, with 9 bases between. The CDR3 reads CASSLRSSSYEQYF. CDR3 in DNA: TGTGCCAGCAGTTTAAGGAGCAGTTCCTACGAGCAGTACTTC.

V is TRBV4-2 and J is TRBJ2-2; 9 bases are shared with TRBD2. The ends lost 6 bases at V and 6 bases at J; junction bases unmatched: 5. This CDR3 spans 14 amino acids. From germline, CDR1 is LGHNA and CDR2 YNFKEQ. CDR3 in amino acids: CASRASGISGELFF. The DNA of the CDR3 is TGTGCCAGCAGGGCTAGCGGGATATCCGGGGAGCTGTTTTTT.

The chain is built from TRBV28 and TRBJ2-7; D gene uncertain. Germline CDR1 MDHEN, CDR2 SYDVKM. Trimming pared 2 bases from V and 3 bases from J, leaving 11 bases between. The CDR3 spans 14 residues. The CDR3 sequence is CASSLAGRGYEQYF. The CDR3 nucleotides read TGTGCCAGCAGTTTAGCTGGAAGAGGCTACGAGCAGTACTTC.